The subject of this entry is one T cell receptor beta chain. Its specificity is not known. This specimen comes from a study of PD-1 blockade in mismatch repair-deficient tumors. Study-wide background: Enrolled about 2013-2016, patients had progressing, pretreated mismatch repair-deficient cancers of 12 to 13 types.

The CDR3 runs 13 residues. PCR or immunohistochemistry showed mismatch repair deficiency in every enrolled patient. A few pembrolizumab responders had their TCRs sequenced. Findings of the study overall: Rapid post-treatment expansion, then contraction, generally preceding radiologic response, marked tumor-resident clones.

Some clones are missing from TCRdb's copy, which holds only in-frame ones; the method was immunoSEQ multiplex PCR. The sample includes some 120,000 clones, 86% of them seen just once. The clonotype was recovered from an adult with mismatch repair-deficient cancer. J is TRBJ2-7 and V is TRBV12-2; the table assigns TRBD1, which was not confirmed against the DNA. TRBV12-2 is flagged as a pseudogene. Specimen: peripheral blood, collected 44 weeks after starting pembrolizumab. For the CDR3, the DNA is TGTGCAAGTCGCCGGGACAGGGGGTACGAGCAGTACTTC. Translated, it gives CASRRDRGYEQYF.